These 29 T cell receptor beta chains came from one sample sequenced in a study of a mutant IDH1 vaccine in newly diagnosed glioma. The protocol was immunoSEQ multiplex PCR, while the TCRdb copy is restricted to in-frame clones and leaves out a portion. The repertoire holds roughly 60,000 clones, with 85% as singletons. The time point here: week 23, last vaccination. Topical imiquimod was applied with each vaccine dose, which held 300 ug of mutant IDH1 20-mer peptide. These receptors have no identified antigens. Sequences were derived from PBMCs, sampled from a glioma patient whose treatment included an IDH1 peptide vaccine. The receptors stem from a man under 40 with glioma.

The chain has TRBV5-4 and TRBJ1-6, with D perhaps TRBD1 (5 bases). CDR3 length: 12 residues. The germline CDR1 and CDR2 sequences are SGHNT and YYREEE (reference sequence). With 5 bases removed from V and 9 bases from J, the gap between germline ends came to 9 bases. CDR3 coding DNA: TGTGCCAGCAGGGGAAGGGGTTCACCCCTCCACTTT. Its translation: CASRGRGSPLHF. The complete variable domain, with remaining parts taken from reference TRBV5-4 and TRBJ1-6, reads ETGVTQSPTHLIKTRGQQVTLRCSSQSGHNTVSWYQQALGQGPQFIFQYYREEENGRGNFPPRFSGLQFPNYSSELNVNALELDDSALYLCASRGRGSPLHFGNGTRLTVT.

The V gene is TRBV27, the J gene TRBJ2-3; D is possibly TRBD1 or TRBD2 (6 bases each). Trimming removed 7 bases from V and 1 base from J, with 12 bases in between. Germline V gene lookup returns CDR1 MNHEY and CDR2 SMNVEV (reference sequence). CDR3 length: 14 amino acids. CDR3 DNA: TGTGCCAGCACTCCGAGGGGGGGCACAGATACGCAGTATTTT. It yields the protein CASTPRGGTDTQYF.

This clone occurred a few times. The genes are TRBV5-1 and TRBJ2-5; 12 nucleotides agree with TRBD2. Germline V gene data show CDR1 as SGHRS and CDR2 as YFSETQ. The junction had 1 base not matched to a gene; V was cut back by 2 bases and J by 2 bases. The CDR3 is 15 amino acids. The CDR3, as DNA: TGCGCCAGCAGCTTAGGGACTAGCGGGCAAGAGACCCAGTACTTC. Translated, it gives CASSLGTSGQETQYF.

This sequence joins TRBV11-3 and TRBJ2-2; TRBD1 matches 8 bases. The CDR3 loop spans 14 amino acids. The junction had 6 bases not matched to a gene; V was cut back by 5 bases and J by 7 bases. CDR1 and CDR2 from the germline V gene are SGHNT and YENEEA. The CDR3 bases are TGTGCCAGCAGCGACGACAGGGGATTCGGGGAGCTGTTTTTT. Its translation is CASSDDRGFGELFF.

The chain combines TRBV23-1 with TRBJ1-1; D gene uncertain. TRBV23-1 is an ORF; its function is uncertain. This CDR3 contains 15 residues. Trimming took 0 bases from V and 0 from J, leaving 8 bases between them. The CDR3 DNA is TGCGCCAGCAGTCAATCGCCGGACCTGAACACTGAAGCTTTCTTT. It is translated as CASSQSPDLNTEAFF.

The V call is TRBV27, the J call TRBJ1-4; 9 nucleotides line up with TRBD1. The trim removed 4 bases at V and 8 bases at J, leaving 11 bases unmatched. The CDR3 contains 16 residues. Per germline, CDR1 MNHEY and CDR2 SMNVEV (reference sequence). The CDR3 reads CASSSTPQGAEEKLFF. CDR3 bases: TGTGCCAGCAGTTCAACCCCACAGGGGGCGGAGGAAAAACTGTTTTTT.

V is TRBV6-5 and J is TRBJ1-6; D is possibly TRBD1 (6 bases). The V gene lost 0 bases and the J gene lost 9 bases, with 9 bases spanning the gap. The CDR3 loop spans 14 amino acids. The germline V gene has CDR1 MNHEY and CDR2 SVGAGI. The CDR3 coding sequence is TGTGCCAGCAGTTACTCGACAGGTAGTTCACCCCTCCACTTT. Encoded protein: CASSYSTGSSPLHF.

This chain connects TRBV27 to TRBJ1-2, with D hard to call. This CDR3 is 14 amino acids long. The germline CDR1 and CDR2 sequences are MNHEY and SMNVEV (reference sequence). V lost 3 bases, J lost 4 bases, and 12 bases lay in between. For the CDR3, the DNA is TGTGCCAGCAGTTTCGGTGGTGGACGCTATGGCTACACCTTC. Encoded protein: CASSFGGGRYGYTF.

V and J are TRBV28 and TRBJ1-6, with 8 bases matching TRBD1. Germline V CDR1 and CDR2: MDHEN, SYDVKM. CDR3 length: 14 amino acids. V was clipped by 7 bases and J by 9 bases; unmatched bases: 8. CDR3 bases: TGTGCCAGCATCCAGACAGGGGCAATTTCACCCCTCCACTTT. Translation gives CASIQTGAISPLHF. Based on the CDR3 plus reference TRBV28 and TRBJ1-6, the full variable domain is DVKVTQSSRYLVKRTGEKVFLECVQDMDHENMFWYRQDPGLGLRLIYFSYDVKMKEKGDIPEGYSVSREKKERFSLILESASTNQTSMYLCASIQTGAISPLHFGNGTRLTVT.

The chain has TRBV25-1 and TRBJ1-4; 8 nucleotides line up with TRBD1. The germline V gene has CDR1 MGHDK and CDR2 SYGVNS. The length of the CDR3 is 17 residues. Unmatched junction bases numbered 13, after V lost 2 bases and J lost 8 bases. In DNA, the CDR3 is TGTGCCAGCAGTGAAGAGGGGTTCGACAGGGGAGTGGAAAAACTGTTTTTT. It yields the protein CASSEEGFDRGVEKLFF.

This clone was recorded once. The rearrangement uses TRBV12-5 and TRBJ2-5, with 7 nucleotides matching TRBD1. CDR3 length: 18 amino acids. Unmatched junction bases numbered 15, after V lost 0 bases and J lost 5 bases. Germline assignment: CDR1 LGHNT and CDR2 FRNRAP. The CDR3 bases are TGTGCTAGTGGTTTGGTACTTAAGGGCCGGTCAGGGGGTGAGACCCAGTACTTC. This translates into CASGLVLKGRSGGETQYF.

This chain links TRBV20-1 with TRBJ2-5; tentative D call: TRBD2 (5 bases). The CDR3 contains 11 residues. V was clipped by 5 bases and J by 9 bases, with 13 bases between them. Germline lookup yields CDR1 DFQATT and CDR2 SNEGSKA (reference sequence). This CDR3 is CSAPVTRAQYF. In DNA form, the CDR3 reads TGCAGTGCTCCGGTTACGAGGGCCCAGTACTTC.

The chain links TRBV19 to TRBJ1-5; TRBD1 agrees at 7 bases. The CDR3 is 15 residues long. CDR1 and CDR2 from the germline V gene are LNHDA and SQIVND (reference sequence). The junction had 9 bases not matched to a gene; V was cut back by 6 bases and J by 4 bases. CDR3 sequence reads: CASSERGPQNQPQHF. The CDR3 bases are TGTGCCAGTAGCGAGAGGGGGCCCCAGAATCAGCCCCAGCATTTT.

This clone was picked up one time. This chain uses TRBV12-5 with TRBJ2-6; D assignment may be TRBD1 or TRBD2 (5 bases each). CDR1 and CDR2 from the germline V gene are LGHNT and FRNRAP. V was clipped by 5 bases and J by 5 bases, with 22 bases between them. The CDR3 totals 18 residues. The DNA for the CDR3 is TGTGCTAGTGGTGTTGCGGGTGCAGGACAAAGTCGGGCCAACGTCCTGACTTTC. Translated, it gives CASGVAGAGQSRANVLTF.

The chain has TRBV19 and TRBJ2-7; D is unresolved. The CDR3 sequence is 12 residues long. Trimming shortened V by 5 bases and J by 2 bases, and 7 bases separated the two germline ends. Germline V gene data show CDR1 as LNHDA and CDR2 as SQIVND (reference sequence). CDR3 residues: CASSSSPYEQYF. In nucleotides, the CDR3 is TGTGCCAGTAGTTCCTCCCCCTACGAGCAGTACTTC.

The rearrangement links TRBV6-4 to TRBJ2-1, with TRBD2 as a possible D gene (5 bases). The CDR3 covers 15 residues. V lost 4 bases to trimming and J lost 2 bases, with 12 bases between them. Looked up from germline, CDR1 is MRHNA and CDR2 is SNTAGT. As DNA, the CDR3 is TGTGCCAGCAGTGGGCGCCTCGGGGCCTACAATGAGCAGTTCTTC. This sequence encodes CASSGRLGAYNEQFF.

The V gene is TRBV9, the J gene TRBJ1-1; possible D gene TRBD1, 6 bases. The CDR3 is 14 residues long. V gave up 0 bases and J gave up 4 bases, with 10 bases separating them. The V gene's germline CDR1 is SGDLS and CDR2 YYNGEE. The CDR3 coding sequence is TGTGCCAGCAGCGTAGGAGGGGGGGGCACTGAAGCTTTCTTT. Translating gives CASSVGGGGTEAFF.

This chain joins TRBV5-1 and TRBJ2-7; 8 nucleotides match TRBD2. The CDR3 has 15 amino acids. CDR1 and CDR2 (germline): SGHRS, YFSETQ. The J segment lost 1 base and the V segment lost 4 bases, leaving 7 bases of the junction unmatched. The CDR3 protein is CASSEGLVASYEQYF. Here the CDR3 DNA reads TGCGCCAGCAGCGAGGGACTAGTGGCTTCCTACGAGCAGTACTTC.

Here the CDR3 DNA reads TGTGCCAGCAGCGCCGACAGGGTCCTGGCACCCCTCCACTTT. Protein sequence: CASSADRVLAPLHF. The rearrangement uses TRBV9 and TRBJ1-6, with TRBD1 matching over 7 bases. Germline loops: CDR1 SGDLS, CDR2 YYNGEE. After removal of 3 bases from V and 11 bases from J, the junction contained 8 bases not matched to a gene. This CDR3 region has 14 residues. The complete variable domain, with remaining parts taken from reference TRBV9 and TRBJ1-6, reads DSGVTQTPKHLITATGQRVTLRCSPRSGDLSVYWYQQSLDQGLQFLIQYYNGEERAKGNILERFSAQQFPDLHSELNLSSLELGDSALYFCASSADRVLAPLHFGNGTRLTVT.

The chain employs TRBV28 and TRBJ2-7; tentatively, D is TRBD2 (5 bases). This CDR3 has 14 residues. Trimming pared 4 bases from V and 3 bases from J, leaving 13 bases between. Germline V gene sequence: CDR1 MDHEN, CDR2 SYDVKM. The CDR3 DNA is TGTGCCAGCAGTTCCTCCCGAGGACTCTACGAGCAGTACTTC. This sequence encodes CASSSSRGLYEQYF.

V and J are TRBV9 and TRBJ2-7; D is uncertain. Germline lookup yields CDR1 SGDLS and CDR2 YYNGEE. CDR3 length: 15 amino acids. V lost 3 bases, J lost 3 bases, and 16 bases lay in between. CDR3 protein: CASSASLARSYEQYF. The CDR3, as DNA: TGTGCCAGCAGCGCTTCCCTGGCGAGGAGCTACGAGCAGTACTTC. Together with reference TRBV9 and TRBJ2-7, the CDR3 gives the full variable domain: DSGVTQTPKHLITATGQRVTLRCSPRSGDLSVYWYQQSLDQGLQFLIQYYNGEERAKGNILERFSAQQFPDLHSELNLSSLELGDSALYFCASSASLARSYEQYFGPGTRLTVT.

V and J are TRBV4-1 and TRBJ1-3, with 9 bases aligning to TRBD1. Germline V CDR1 and CDR2: MGHRA, YSYEKL. V gave up 2 bases and J gave up 3 bases; unmatched junction bases: 8. This CDR3 region has 17 residues. The CDR3 sequence: CASSQIGTGPGGNTIYF. The CDR3, as DNA: TGCGCCAGCAGCCAAATAGGGACAGGGCCCGGTGGAAACACCATATATTTT.

The chain combines TRBV14 with TRBJ2-7; TRBD1 aligns across 9 bases. Trimming removed 2 bases from V and 3 bases from J; junction bases left unmatched: 2. The germline gives CDR1 SGHDN, CDR2 FVKESK. The CDR3 is 14 amino acids. Here the CDR3 reads CASSQPGQGYEQYF. CDR3 sequence (DNA): TGTGCCAGCAGCCAACCGGGACAGGGCTACGAGCAGTACTTC.

This clone has a handful of counts. A read error may produce the germline difference seen at one junction end. The chain couples TRBV6-1 to TRBJ2-7; no reliable D call. Germline CDR1 reads MNHNS; CDR2 reads SASEGT. The CDR3 consists of 9 residues. The CDR3 coding sequence is TGTGCCAGCAGTGAAGAAGGGCACTTC. Translating gives CASSEEGHF.

The chain couples TRBV7-7 to TRBJ1-1; D may be TRBD1 (5 bases). Deletions cut 4 bases from V and 2 bases from J, with 8 bases between. This CDR3 region has 13 residues. Per germline, CDR1 SSHAT and CDR2 FNYEAQ (reference sequence). The CDR3: CASSSDRNTEAFF. CDR3 in DNA: TGTGCCAGCAGCTCCGACAGAAACACTGAAGCTTTCTTT.

The rearrangement joins TRBV7-6 to TRBJ1-1, with 7 bases that match TRBD1. CDR1 SGHVS and CDR2 FNYEAQ come from the germline V gene. The CDR3 sequence is 13 residues long. Trimming took 5 bases from V and 7 from J; bases not matched to a gene: 7. CDR3 in amino acids: CASSAGQSYEAFF. CDR3 DNA sequence: TGTGCCAGCAGCGCGGGACAGAGCTATGAAGCTTTCTTT.

The chain is built from TRBV5-1 and TRBJ1-1; perhaps TRBD1 as D (6 bases). Germline V gene lookup returns CDR1 SGHRS and CDR2 YFSETQ. Trimming took off 0 bases at V and 0 bases at J, with 15 bases between the two ends. CDR3 size: 17 residues. Here the CDR3 DNA reads TGCGCCAGCAGCTTGGCCGGGACAAGGCCTTTGAACACTGAAGCTTTCTTT. Protein: CASSLAGTRPLNTEAFF. Filled out from reference TRBV5-1 and TRBJ1-1, the complete variable domain reads KAGVTQTPRYLIKTRGQQVTLSCSPISGHRSVSWYQQTPGQGLQFLFEYFSETQRNKGNFPGRFSGRQFSNSRSEMNVSTLELGDSALYLCASSLAGTRPLNTEAFFGQGTRLTVV.

This clone was counted once. The chain uses TRBV5-1 and TRBJ2-5, with 8 nucleotides matching TRBD1. The CDR3 has 14 amino acids. Germline CDR1 and CDR2: SGHRS and YFSETQ. With 4 bases clipped from V and 3 bases from J, the junction kept 5 bases outside the gene matches. CDR3 in DNA: TGCGCCAGCAGCGCTGGACAGGGTAAAGAGACCCAGTACTTC. Translation gives CASSAGQGKETQYF.

This sequence joins TRBV7-2 and TRBJ2-2, with TRBD2 identical over 12 bases. The V segment lost 2 bases and the J segment 2 bases; nucleotides outside the gene matches: 9. Germline CDR1 reads SGHTA; CDR2 reads FQGNSA. The CDR3 length is 19 residues. The CDR3 sequence is CASSLIAASGGANTGELFF. The CDR3 DNA is TGTGCCAGCAGCTTAATCGCGGCTAGCGGGGGGGCTAACACCGGGGAGCTGTTTTTT.